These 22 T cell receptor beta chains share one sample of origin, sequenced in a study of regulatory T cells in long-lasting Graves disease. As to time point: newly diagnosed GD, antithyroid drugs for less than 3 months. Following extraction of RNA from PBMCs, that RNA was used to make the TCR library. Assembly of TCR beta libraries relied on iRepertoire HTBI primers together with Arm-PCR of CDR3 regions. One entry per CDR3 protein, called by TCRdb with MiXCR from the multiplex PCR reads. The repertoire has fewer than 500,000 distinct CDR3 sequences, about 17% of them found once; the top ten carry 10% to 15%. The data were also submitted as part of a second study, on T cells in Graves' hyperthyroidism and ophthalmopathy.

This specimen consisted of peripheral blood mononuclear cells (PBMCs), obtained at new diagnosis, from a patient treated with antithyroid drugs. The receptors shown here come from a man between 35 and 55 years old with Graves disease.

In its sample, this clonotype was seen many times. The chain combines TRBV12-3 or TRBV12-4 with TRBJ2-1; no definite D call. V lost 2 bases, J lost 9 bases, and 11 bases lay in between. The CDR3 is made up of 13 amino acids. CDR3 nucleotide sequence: TGTGCCAGCAGTTTAACGTCTAATTTTGAGCAGTTCTTC. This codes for CASSLTSNFEQFF.

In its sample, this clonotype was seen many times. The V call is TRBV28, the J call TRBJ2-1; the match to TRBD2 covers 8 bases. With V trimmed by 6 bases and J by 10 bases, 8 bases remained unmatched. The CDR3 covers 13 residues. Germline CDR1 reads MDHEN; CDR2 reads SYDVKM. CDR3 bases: TGTGCCAGCAGGGACCGCGGGGGGTGGGAGCAGTTCTTC. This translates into CASRDRGGWEQFF.

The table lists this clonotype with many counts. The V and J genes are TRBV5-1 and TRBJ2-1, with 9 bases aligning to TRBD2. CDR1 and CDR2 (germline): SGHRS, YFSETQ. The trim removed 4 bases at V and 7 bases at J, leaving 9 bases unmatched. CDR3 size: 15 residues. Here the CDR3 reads CASSLTSGGMNEQFF. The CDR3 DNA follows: TGCGCCAGCAGCCTGACTAGCGGAGGTATGAATGAGCAGTTCTTC. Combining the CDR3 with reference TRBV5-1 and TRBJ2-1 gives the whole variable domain KAGVTQTPRYLIKTRGQQVTLSCSPISGHRSVSWYQQTPGQGLQFLFEYFSETQRNKGNFPGRFSGRQFSNSRSEMNVSTLELGDSALYLCASSLTSGGMNEQFFGPGTRLTVL.

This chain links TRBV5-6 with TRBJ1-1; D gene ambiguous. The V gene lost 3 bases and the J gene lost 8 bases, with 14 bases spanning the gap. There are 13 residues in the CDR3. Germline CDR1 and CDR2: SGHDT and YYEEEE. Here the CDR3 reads CASSSRDPAEAFF. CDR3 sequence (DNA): TGTGCCAGCAGCTCGCGGGATCCAGCCGAAGCTTTCTTT.

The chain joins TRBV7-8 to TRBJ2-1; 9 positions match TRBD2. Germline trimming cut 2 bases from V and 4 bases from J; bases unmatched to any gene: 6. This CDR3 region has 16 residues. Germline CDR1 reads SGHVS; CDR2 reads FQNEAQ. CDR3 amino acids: CASSLSAAGGYNEQFF. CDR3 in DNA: TGTGCCAGCAGCTTAAGCGCGGCGGGAGGGTACAATGAGCAGTTCTTC.

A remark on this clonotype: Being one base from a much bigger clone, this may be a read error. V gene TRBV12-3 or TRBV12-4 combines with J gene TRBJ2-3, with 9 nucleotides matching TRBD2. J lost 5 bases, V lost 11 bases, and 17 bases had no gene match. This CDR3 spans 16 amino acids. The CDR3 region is CACTAGGGRAEDTQYF. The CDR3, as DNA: TGTGCCTGCACAGCGGGGGGCGGGAGGGCCGAAGATACGCAGTATTTT.

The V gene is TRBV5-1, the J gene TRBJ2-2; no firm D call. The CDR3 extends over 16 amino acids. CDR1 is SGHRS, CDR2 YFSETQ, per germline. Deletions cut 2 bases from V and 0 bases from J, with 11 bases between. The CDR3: CASSFLKVANTGELFF. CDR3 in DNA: TGCGCCAGCAGCTTCCTCAAGGTTGCGAACACCGGGGAGCTGTTTTTT.

CDR3 nucleotides: TGTGCCAGCAGCTCGACGGGTAGCTCCTACAATGAGCAGTACTTC. Translated: CASSSTGSSYNEQYF. The chain links TRBV11-3 to TRBJ2-5, with no clear D. V was trimmed by 4 bases and J by 11 bases, leaving 23 bases between them. The CDR3 has 15 residues. Germline loops: CDR1 SGHNT, CDR2 YENEEA.

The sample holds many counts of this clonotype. CDR3 nucleotides: TGTGCCAGCAGCGTTTCAGCAGACACTGAAGCTTTCTTT. Its translation: CASSVSADTEAFF. The chain employs TRBV7-2 and TRBJ1-1; D call uncertain. CDR1 is SGHTA and CDR2 is FQGNSA in the germline V gene. The CDR3 covers 13 residues. V lost 5 bases and J lost 3, with 10 bases in between.

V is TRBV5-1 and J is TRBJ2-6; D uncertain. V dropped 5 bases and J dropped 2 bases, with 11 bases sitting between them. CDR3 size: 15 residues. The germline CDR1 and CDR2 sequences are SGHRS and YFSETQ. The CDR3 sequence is CASRVGRAGANVLTF. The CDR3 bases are TGCGCCAGCAGGGTGGGCCGCGCTGGGGCCAACGTCCTGACTTTC. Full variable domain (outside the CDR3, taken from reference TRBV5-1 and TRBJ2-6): KAGVTQTPRYLIKTRGQQVTLSCSPISGHRSVSWYQQTPGQGLQFLFEYFSETQRNKGNFPGRFSGRQFSNSRSEMNVSTLELGDSALYLCASRVGRAGANVLTFGAGSRLTVL.

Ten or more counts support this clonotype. The CDR3 reads CASSLNGLSTDTQYF. The CDR3 DNA is TGTGCCAGCAGTTTAAACGGACTTAGCACAGATACGCAGTATTTT. The chain recombines TRBV28 with TRBJ2-3; D possibly corresponds to TRBD2 (5 bases). Trimming left V 2 bases short and J 0 bases short, with 9 bases between. Germline CDR1 reads MDHEN; CDR2 reads SYDVKM. The CDR3 runs 15 residues.

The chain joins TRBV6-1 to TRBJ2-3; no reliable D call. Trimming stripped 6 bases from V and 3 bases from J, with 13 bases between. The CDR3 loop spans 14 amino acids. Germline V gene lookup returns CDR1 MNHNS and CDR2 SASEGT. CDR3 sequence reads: CASSQRPLTDTQYF. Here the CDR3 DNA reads TGTGCCAGCAGCCAGAGACCCTTGACAGATACGCAGTATTTT.

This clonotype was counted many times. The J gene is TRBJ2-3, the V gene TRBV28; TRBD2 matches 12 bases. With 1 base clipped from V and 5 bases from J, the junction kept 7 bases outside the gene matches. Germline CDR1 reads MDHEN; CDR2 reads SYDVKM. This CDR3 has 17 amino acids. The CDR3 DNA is TGTGCCAGCAGTTTATACCCTAGCGGGAGGGCCCTAGATACGCAGTATTTT. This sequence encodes CASSLYPSGRALDTQYF.

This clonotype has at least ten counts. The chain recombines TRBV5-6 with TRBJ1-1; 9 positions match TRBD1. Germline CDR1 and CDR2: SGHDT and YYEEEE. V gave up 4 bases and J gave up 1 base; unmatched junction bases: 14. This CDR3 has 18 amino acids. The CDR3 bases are TGTGCCAGCAGCGGTCGTATGACCGGGACAGGGTGGAACACTGAAGCTTTCTTT. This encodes CASSGRMTGTGWNTEAFF.

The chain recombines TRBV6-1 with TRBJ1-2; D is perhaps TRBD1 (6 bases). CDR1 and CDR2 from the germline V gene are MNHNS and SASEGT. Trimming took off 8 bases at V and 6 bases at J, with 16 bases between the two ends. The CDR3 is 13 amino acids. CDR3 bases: TGTGCCAGCGGAAACCGCAGGGGCGATGGCTACACCTTC. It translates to CASGNRRGDGYTF.

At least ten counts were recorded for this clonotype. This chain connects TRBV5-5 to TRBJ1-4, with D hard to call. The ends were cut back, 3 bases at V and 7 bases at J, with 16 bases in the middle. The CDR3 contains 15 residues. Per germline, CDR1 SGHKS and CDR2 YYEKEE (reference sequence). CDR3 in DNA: TGTGCCAGCAGCTCCTGGGTGTCGTGGGGTGAAAAACTGTTTTTT. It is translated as CASSSWVSWGEKLFF.

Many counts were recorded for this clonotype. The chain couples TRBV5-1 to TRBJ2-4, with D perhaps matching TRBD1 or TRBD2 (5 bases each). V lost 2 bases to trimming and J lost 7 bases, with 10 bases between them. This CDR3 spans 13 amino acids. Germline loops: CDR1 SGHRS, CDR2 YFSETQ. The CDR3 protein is CASSLWDVNIQYF. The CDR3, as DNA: TGCGCCAGCAGCTTATGGGACGTCAACATTCAGTACTTC.

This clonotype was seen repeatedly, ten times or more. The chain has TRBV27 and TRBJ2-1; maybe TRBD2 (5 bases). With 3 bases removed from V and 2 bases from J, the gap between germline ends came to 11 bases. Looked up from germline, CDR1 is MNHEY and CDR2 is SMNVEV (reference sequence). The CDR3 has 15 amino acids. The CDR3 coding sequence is TGTGCCAGCAGTTTTCCGGACGGGGCCTACAATGAGCAGTTCTTC. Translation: CASSFPDGAYNEQFF.

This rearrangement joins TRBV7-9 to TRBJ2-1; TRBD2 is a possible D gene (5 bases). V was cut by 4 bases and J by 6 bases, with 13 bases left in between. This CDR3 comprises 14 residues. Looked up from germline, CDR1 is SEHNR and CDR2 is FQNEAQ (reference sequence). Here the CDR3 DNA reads TGTGCCAGCAGCTCCCAAGGACTGCCCAATGAGCAGTTCTTC. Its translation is CASSSQGLPNEQFF.

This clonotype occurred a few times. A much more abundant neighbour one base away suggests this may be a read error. CDR3: CASGKLNTEAFF. CDR3 DNA sequence: TGTGCCAGCGGTAAGTTGAACACTGAAGCTTTCTTT. The chain has TRBV27 and TRBJ1-1; D ambiguous. Germline V gene data show CDR1 as MNHEY and CDR2 as SMNVEV (reference sequence). CDR3 length: 12 residues. With 8 bases removed from V and 0 bases from J, the gap between germline ends came to 7 bases.

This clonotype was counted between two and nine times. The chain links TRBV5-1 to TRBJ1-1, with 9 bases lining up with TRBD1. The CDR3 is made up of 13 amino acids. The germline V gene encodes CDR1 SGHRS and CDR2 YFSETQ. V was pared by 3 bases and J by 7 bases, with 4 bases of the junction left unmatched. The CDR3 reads CASSSGTGHEAFF. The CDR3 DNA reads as TGCGCCAGCAGCTCCGGGACAGGGCATGAAGCTTTCTTT.

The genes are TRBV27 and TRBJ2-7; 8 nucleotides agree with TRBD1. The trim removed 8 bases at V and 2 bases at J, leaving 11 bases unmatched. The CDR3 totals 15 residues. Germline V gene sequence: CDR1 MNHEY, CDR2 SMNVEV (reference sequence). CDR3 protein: CASGFQGQAPYEQYF. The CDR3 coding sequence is TGTGCCAGCGGCTTTCAGGGACAGGCTCCCTACGAGCAGTACTTC.